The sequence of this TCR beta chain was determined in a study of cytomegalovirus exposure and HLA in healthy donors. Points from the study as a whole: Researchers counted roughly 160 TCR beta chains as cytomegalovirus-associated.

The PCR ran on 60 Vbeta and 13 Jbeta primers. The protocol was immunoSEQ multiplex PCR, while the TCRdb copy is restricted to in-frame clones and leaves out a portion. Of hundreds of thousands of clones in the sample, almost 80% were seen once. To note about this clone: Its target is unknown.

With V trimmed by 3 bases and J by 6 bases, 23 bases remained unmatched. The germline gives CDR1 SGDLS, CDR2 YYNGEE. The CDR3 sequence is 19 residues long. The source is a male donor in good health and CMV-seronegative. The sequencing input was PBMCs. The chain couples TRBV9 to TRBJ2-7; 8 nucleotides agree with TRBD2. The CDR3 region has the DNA TGTGCCAGCAGCGCCGAGGCCGGGGGGGCGGGAGAGAGTTTCGGCGAGCAGTACTTC. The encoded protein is CASSAEAGGAGESFGEQYF.